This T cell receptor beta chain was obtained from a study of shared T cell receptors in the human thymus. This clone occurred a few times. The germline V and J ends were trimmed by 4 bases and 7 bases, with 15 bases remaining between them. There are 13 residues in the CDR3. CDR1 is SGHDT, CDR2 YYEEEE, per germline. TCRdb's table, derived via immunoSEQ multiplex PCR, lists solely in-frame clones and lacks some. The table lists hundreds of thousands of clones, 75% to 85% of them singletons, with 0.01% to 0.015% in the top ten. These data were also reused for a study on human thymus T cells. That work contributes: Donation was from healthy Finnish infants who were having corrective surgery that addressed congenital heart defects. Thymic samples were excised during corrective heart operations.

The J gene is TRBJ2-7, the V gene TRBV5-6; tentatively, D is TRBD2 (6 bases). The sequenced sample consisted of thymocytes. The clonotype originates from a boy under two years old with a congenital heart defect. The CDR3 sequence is CASSNHGAGEQYF. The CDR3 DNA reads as TGTGCCAGCAGCAACCACGGGGCGGGGGAGCAGTACTTC.